What follows are 30 T cell receptor beta chains derived from one specimen sequenced in a study of Ad26.COV2.S vaccination and SARS-CoV-2 variants. The treatment: 15 to 20 received Ad26.COV2.S at low or high dose, single or two shots; roughly five received placebo; per-sample allocation not given. At day 63 after the first vaccine or placebo injection, samples were drawn. Clones were read by immunoSEQ multiplex PCR, and TCRdb kept only the in-frame ones, dropping some. Of around 300,000 clones detected, roughly 90% appear once; the ten largest clones hold about 5%. The source was peripheral blood, collected in a trial of Ad26.COV2.S vaccine versus placebo. All receptors derive from a person aged 18 to 59 who received the Ad26.COV2.S COVID-19 vaccine or a placebo.

This clone was seen only once. The V and J genes are TRBV24-1 and TRBJ2-3; 8 bases align to TRBD2. The J segment lost 4 bases and the V segment lost 4 bases, leaving 9 bases of the junction unmatched. This CDR3 is built from 16 residues. In germline, CDR1 is KGHDR, CDR2 SFDVKD. CDR3 residues: CATSDYKSGSPDTQYF. The CDR3 nucleotides read TGTGCCACCAGTGACTATAAGAGCGGGAGCCCAGATACGCAGTATTTT.

This clone was counted a single time. The chain recombines TRBV29-1 with TRBJ2-1; D gene unclear. Trimming removed 1 base at V and 2 bases at J, with 3 bases between. The CDR3 has 12 residues. CDR1 SQVTM and CDR2 ANQGSEA come from the germline V gene. The CDR3 loop is CSVEGTYNEQFF. Written as DNA, the CDR3 is TGCAGCGTTGAAGGTACCTACAATGAGCAGTTCTTC.

This chain connects TRBV11-3 to TRBJ2-7; D is tentatively TRBD1 or TRBD2 (5 bases each). CDR1 and CDR2 (germline): SGHNT, YENEEA. V gave up 5 bases and J gave up 1 base, with 18 bases separating them. This CDR3 has 16 amino acids. The CDR3 DNA reads TGTGCCAGCAGCGCCAGGGCCGGGACGGATTCCTACGAGCAGTACTTC. Its protein is CASSARAGTDSYEQYF.

The V call is TRBV3-1 (or the pseudogene TRBV3-2), the J call TRBJ1-1, with unresolved D. V was clipped by 1 base and J by 3 bases, with 6 bases between them. There are 13 residues in the CDR3. Germline assignment: CDR1 LGHDT and CDR2 YNNKEL (reference sequence). The DNA of the CDR3 is TGTGCCAGCAGCCAAGGACCTTACACTGAAGCTTTCTTT. Translation gives CASSQGPYTEAFF.

This chain uses TRBV24-1 with TRBJ2-6, with TRBD1 as a possible D gene (5 bases). In germline, CDR1 is KGHDR, CDR2 SFDVKD. With 3 bases removed from V and 3 bases from J, the gap between germline ends came to 8 bases. The CDR3 sequence is 15 residues long. CDR3 in DNA: TGTGCCACCAGTGATAGCAGGGTTGGGGCCAACGTCCTGACTTTC. Residues: CATSDSRVGANVLTF.

The CDR3 region has the DNA TGTGCCAGCAGTAAGGGACTAGCGGGATCCAAGACCCAGTACTTC. Amino acids: CASSKGLAGSKTQYF. V gene TRBV6-5 combines with J gene TRBJ2-5; 13 bases align to TRBD2. Looked up from germline, CDR1 is MNHEY and CDR2 is SVGAGI. Germline trimming cut 5 bases from V and 6 bases from J; bases unmatched to any gene: 6. The CDR3 loop spans 15 amino acids.

The rearrangement joins TRBV7-2 to TRBJ1-6; TRBD1 matches 8 bases. The CDR3 contains 16 residues. Looked up from germline, CDR1 is SGHTA and CDR2 is FQGNSA. V was pared by 5 bases and J by 7 bases, with 10 bases of the junction left unmatched. CDR3 sequence: CASSLLRTGQNSPLHF. CDR3 nucleotides: TGTGCCAGCAGCCTATTAAGGACAGGGCAGAATTCACCCCTCCACTTT.

The chain is built from TRBV29-1 and TRBJ2-3; TRBD2 might be the D (6 bases). This CDR3 is built from 15 residues. Germline values: CDR1 SQVTM, CDR2 ANQGSEA. Trimming stripped 4 bases from V and 0 bases from J, with 14 bases between. CDR3 nucleotides: TGCAGCGTTGGGGCTAAGGGGACTAGCACAGATACGCAGTATTTT. Residues: CSVGAKGTSTDTQYF.

This chain joins TRBV10-2 and TRBJ2-1; D gene uncertain. Between the trimmed V and J ends, which lost 3 bases and 2 bases, there was a span of 11 bases. Germline V lookup: CDR1 WSHSY, CDR2 SAAADI. The CDR3 contains 15 residues. The CDR3 here is CASSDMGLTYNEQFF. CDR3 nucleotide sequence: TGCGCCAGCAGTGATATGGGTCTTACCTACAATGAGCAGTTCTTC.

This clone was picked up one time. The chain combines TRBV7-2 with TRBJ2-1, with 7 positions matching TRBD2. With V trimmed by 5 bases and J by 4 bases, 11 bases remained unmatched. This CDR3 spans 16 amino acids. Germline V CDR1 and CDR2: SGHTA, FQGNSA. The CDR3 nucleotides are TGTGCCAGCAGCCCCCCCAGCGGGGCCCCATACAATGAGCAGTTCTTC. It codes for CASSPPSGAPYNEQFF.

J is TRBJ1-3 and V is TRBV9; no reliable D call. This CDR3 is 15 amino acids long. Trimming left V 0 bases short and J 4 bases short, with 11 bases between. Germline V CDR1 and CDR2: SGDLS, YYNGEE. The CDR3 DNA reads TGTGCCAGCAGCGTAGGATCCCAGGAGGGAAACACCATATATTTT. It yields the protein CASSVGSQEGNTIYF.

This chain uses TRBV4-3 with TRBJ1-6; 8 positions agree with TRBD1. Germline CDR1 is LGHNA and CDR2 is YSLEER. J was trimmed by 10 bases and V by 2 bases; bases with no gene match: 13. The CDR3 spans 17 residues. The CDR3, as DNA: TGCGCCAGCAGCCAACTCCCAGGGACAGGAGGTTTCTCACCCCTCCACTTT. This codes for CASSQLPGTGGFSPLHF.

This rearrangement joins TRBV10-2 to TRBJ2-2; 12 bases align to TRBD2. Germline CDR1 WSHSY, CDR2 SAAADI. The J segment lost 6 bases and the V segment lost 7 bases, leaving 6 bases of the junction unmatched. The CDR3 loop spans 15 amino acids. CDR3 sequence (DNA): TGCGCCAGCACTAGACTAGCGGGAGCTCCCGGGGAGCTGTTTTTT. Translated: CASTRLAGAPGELFF.

The chain combines TRBV4-1 with TRBJ2-3; the D is unclear. This CDR3 has 14 amino acids. Germline lookup yields CDR1 MGHRA and CDR2 YSYEKL. The germline V and J ends were trimmed by 1 base and 2 bases, with 7 bases remaining between them. Here the CDR3 DNA reads TGCGCCAGCAGCCAAGGGCTTCTCACAGATACGCAGTATTTT. Translated: CASSQGLLTDTQYF.

This chain connects TRBV29-1 to TRBJ2-2; 12 bases map to TRBD2. Trimming at V came to 1 base and at J to 5 bases, leaving 2 bases not matched to a gene. Germline V gene sequence: CDR1 SQVTM, CDR2 ANQGSEA. The CDR3 totals 15 residues. CDR3 loop: CSVEGLAGDTGELFF. CDR3 sequence (DNA): TGCAGCGTTGAAGGACTAGCGGGGGATACCGGGGAGCTGTTTTTT.

This clone was picked up a small number of times. The chain links TRBV7-2 to TRBJ2-1; 10 nucleotides agree with TRBD1. This CDR3 region has 14 residues. Trimming at V came to 6 bases and at J to 7 bases, leaving 6 bases not matched to a gene. CDR1 is SGHTA and CDR2 is FQGNSA in the germline V gene. CDR3 nucleotide sequence: TGTGCCAGCAGGGACAGGGGGGTTACGAATGAGCAGTTCTTC. This encodes CASRDRGVTNEQFF.

The count of this clone is one. The chain uses TRBV28 and TRBJ1-3; 10 nucleotides agree with TRBD1. J gave up 2 bases and V 8 bases, and 12 bases lay outside the gene matches. Germline CDR1 MDHEN, CDR2 SYDVKM. This CDR3 has 17 residues. CDR3 in amino acids: CASSGTGVMGAGNTIYF. CDR3 nucleotide sequence: TGTGCCAGCTCCGGGACAGGGGTGATGGGGGCTGGAAACACCATATATTTT.

V and J are TRBV10-1 and TRBJ2-7, with a weak D call TRBD2 (5 bases). Looked up from germline, CDR1 is WNHNN and CDR2 is SYGVQD (reference sequence). The CDR3 loop spans 15 amino acids. V lost 3 bases, J lost 3 bases, and 15 bases lay in between. CDR3 amino acids: CASSEGGRTIYEQYV. CDR3 nucleotide sequence: TGCGCCAGCAGTGAAGGAGGCAGGACGATCTACGAGCAGTACGTC.

This sequence joins TRBV6-4 and TRBJ1-5; D is unresolved. In germline, CDR1 is MRHNA, CDR2 SNTAGT. V shed 0 bases and J shed 4 bases, with 4 bases lying between them. This CDR3 is 13 amino acids long. This chain's CDR3 is CASSDSLNQPQHF. CDR3 DNA: TGTGCCAGCAGTGACTCCCTGAATCAGCCCCAGCATTTT.

The CDR3 DNA is TGTGCCAGCAGCTTAGCGGCAGGGAGAGGTGAAAAACTGTTTTTT. This gives the protein CASSLAAGRGEKLFF. The J gene is TRBJ1-4, the V gene TRBV7-8, with TRBD1 as a possible D gene (5 bases). Germline CDR1 is SGHVS and CDR2 is FQNEAQ. The V and J ends lost 0 bases and 7 bases respectively, with 12 bases between them. This CDR3 is 15 amino acids long.

This chain connects TRBV18 to TRBJ2-3; 7 bases match TRBD1. Trimming cost V 5 bases and J 4 bases; bases outside gene matches: 9. This CDR3 has 15 residues. Per germline, CDR1 KGHSH and CDR2 LQKENI. CDR3 loop: CASSARTGNADTQYF. The CDR3 nucleotides read TGTGCCAGCTCAGCGAGGACAGGTAACGCAGATACGCAGTATTTT.

The chain employs TRBV19 and TRBJ2-5; D unresolved. The CDR3 extends over 17 amino acids. Between the trimmed V and J ends, which lost 2 bases and 1 base, there was a span of 17 bases. In germline, CDR1 is LNHDA, CDR2 SQIVND (reference sequence). The CDR3 here is CASSINPHDFAQETQYF. CDR3 coding DNA: TGTGCCAGTAGTATAAACCCCCACGACTTCGCCCAAGAGACCCAGTACTTC.

CDR3 nucleotide sequence: TGCAGTGCTAGATATTGGGGGGAACTGTTTTTT. This translates into CSARYWGELFF. The chain couples TRBV20-1 to TRBJ1-4; tentatively, D is TRBD1 (5 bases). V lost 2 bases to trimming and J lost 12 bases, with 10 bases between them. The CDR3 is 11 residues long. CDR1 is DFQATT, CDR2 SNEGSKA, per germline (reference sequence).

The rearrangement joins TRBV7-9 to TRBJ1-1; D ambiguous. V lost 5 bases and J lost 4, with 14 bases in between. From germline, CDR1 is SEHNR and CDR2 FQNEAQ (reference sequence). The length of the CDR3 is 14 residues. In nucleotides, the CDR3 is TGTGCCAGCAGCCTCCCCGGAGGGCTCACTGAAGCTTTCTTT. It encodes CASSLPGGLTEAFF.

V is TRBV14 and J is TRBJ1-1; 7 nucleotides agree with TRBD1. Trimming took 3 bases from V and 5 from J; bases not matched to a gene: 6. Germline values: CDR1 SGHDN, CDR2 FVKESK. There are 14 residues in the CDR3. CDR3 DNA: TGTGCCAGCAGCCAGCTCAGGGGGGTGACTGAAGCTTTCTTT. Amino acids: CASSQLRGVTEAFF.

The J gene is TRBJ2-7, the V gene TRBV13; D is unresolved. The V and J ends lost 5 bases and 7 bases respectively, with 12 bases between them. The CDR3 contains 12 residues. CDR1 and CDR2 (germline): PRHDT, FYEKMQ (reference sequence). CDR3 in amino acids: CASSDTHGEQYV. The DNA of the CDR3 is TGTGCCAGCAGCGACACACATGGAGAGCAGTACGTC.

The chain has TRBV19 and TRBJ2-7, with TRBD1 identical over 8 bases. The junction had 17 bases not matched to a gene; V was cut back by 6 bases and J by 1 base. Germline V CDR1 and CDR2: LNHDA, SQIVND (reference sequence). There are 18 residues in the CDR3. DNA for the CDR3: TGTGCCAGTAGCCGCTTTTCCGGCGGGACAGGAGGGTCCTACGAGCAGTACTTC. It specifies CASSRFSGGTGGSYEQYF.

CDR3 sequence reads: CASSPTRPGNNQPQHF. The CDR3 nucleotides read TGTGCCAGCAGTCCCACCCGACCGGGGAACAATCAGCCCCAGCATTTT. The chain uses TRBV27 and TRBJ1-5; D ambiguous. The CDR3 is 16 amino acids. V shed 5 bases and J shed 3 bases, with 17 bases lying between them. CDR1 MNHEY and CDR2 SMNVEV come from the germline V gene (reference sequence).

This clone has a single count. This chain joins TRBV11-2 and TRBJ1-1; no clear D. Germline assignment: CDR1 SGHAT and CDR2 FQNNGV. The CDR3 sequence is 12 residues long. V shed 5 bases and J shed 1 base, with 5 bases lying between them. The CDR3 coding sequence is TGTGCCAGCAGCCTGTGGAACACTGAAGCTTTCTTT. This sequence encodes CASSLWNTEAFF.

V is TRBV4-1 and J is TRBJ2-3; 9 positions agree with TRBD2. V shed 4 bases, J shed 3 bases, and the junction held 8 bases outside the gene matches. The germline CDR1 and CDR2 sequences are MGHRA and YSYEKL. This CDR3 is built from 16 residues. This chain's CDR3 is CASSRGLAPLTDTQYF. CDR3 DNA sequence: TGCGCCAGCAGCCGGGGACTAGCCCCTTTGACAGATACGCAGTATTTT.